This passage covers 27 T cell receptor beta chains from one sample sequenced in a study of shared clonotypes between healthy human individuals. Repertoires were generated with immunoSEQ multiplex PCR, while TCRdb's copy carries only in-frame clones and drops some. The data show over 1.5 million clones, with 95% to 99% seen just once and about 0.45% held by the top ten. The material sequenced was naive CD4+ T cells sorted from blood. This sample's subset: CD45RA+ positively selected. All receptors derive from a man aged 30 to 45 in good health.

This sequence joins TRBV9 and TRBJ2-1; D call uncertain. The length of the CDR3 is 13 residues. The germline CDR1 and CDR2 sequences are SGDLS and YYNGEE. V dropped 0 bases and J dropped 6 bases, with 7 bases sitting between them. The CDR3 DNA follows: TGTGCCAGCAGCGTAGTACTAACCAATGAGCAGTTCTTC. Protein: CASSVVLTNEQFF. The complete variable domain, with remaining parts taken from reference TRBV9 and TRBJ2-1, reads DSGVTQTPKHLITATGQRVTLRCSPRSGDLSVYWYQQSLDQGLQFLIQYYNGEERAKGNILERFSAQQFPDLHSELNLSSLELGDSALYFCASSVVLTNEQFFGPGTRLTVL.

V and J are TRBV28 and TRBJ2-1; 13 bases agree with TRBD2. The CDR3 is 16 residues long. Unmatched junction bases numbered 4, after V lost 3 bases and J lost 5 bases. Germline V gene sequence: CDR1 MDHEN, CDR2 SYDVKM. The CDR3 region has the DNA TGTGCCAGCAGTTTCGGGACTAGCGGGGCAAACAATGAGCAGTTCTTC. Its protein is CASSFGTSGANNEQFF.

The V gene is TRBV7-2, the J gene TRBJ2-5; D perhaps matches TRBD1 (6 bases). Germline assignment: CDR1 SGHTA and CDR2 FQGNSA. The CDR3 extends over 14 amino acids. Trimming removed 5 bases from V and 1 base from J, with 11 bases in between. DNA for the CDR3: TGTGCCAGCAGCATACAGGGTCCCCAAGAGACCCAGTACTTC. Amino acid sequence: CASSIQGPQETQYF.

The V gene is TRBV7-9, the J gene TRBJ1-1; 11 bases map to TRBD1. This CDR3 spans 16 amino acids. Per germline, CDR1 SEHNR and CDR2 FQNEAQ (reference sequence). The J segment lost 4 bases and the V segment lost 5 bases, leaving 9 bases of the junction unmatched. The CDR3 loop is CASSPGTGGEGTEAFF. The CDR3 region has the DNA TGTGCCAGCAGCCCCGGGACAGGGGGAGAAGGCACTGAAGCTTTCTTT.

The rearrangement joins TRBV2 to TRBJ2-7; D possibly uses TRBD1 or TRBD2 (7 bases each). V was clipped by 7 bases and J by 5 bases, with 15 bases between them. CDR1 and CDR2 (germline): SNHLY, FYNNEI. The CDR3 totals 13 residues. The CDR3 sequence is CASNTQGGDEQYF. For the CDR3, the DNA is TGTGCCAGCAACACTCAGGGGGGGGACGAGCAGTACTTC.

The V call is TRBV7-2, the J call TRBJ1-1, with TRBD1 matching 8 bases. V lost 5 bases, J lost 7 bases, and 12 bases stayed unmatched. CDR3 size: 15 residues. The germline V gene encodes CDR1 SGHTA and CDR2 FQGNSA. CDR3 nucleotide sequence: TGTGCCAGCAGCCCCCAGAGGGGGGGGACAGGTGAAGCTTTCTTT. Its protein product is CASSPQRGGTGEAFF.

V gene TRBV2 combines with J gene TRBJ2-7, with D unresolved. Germline lookup yields CDR1 SNHLY and CDR2 FYNNEI. Trimming took off 5 bases at V and 0 bases at J, with 14 bases between the two ends. The CDR3 has 15 residues. CDR3 DNA: TGTGCCAGCAGTCCAGACACCGCGAGCTCCTACGAGCAGTACTTC. It codes for CASSPDTASSYEQYF.

The chain recombines TRBV6-5 with TRBJ1-2; possible D gene TRBD1, 5 bases. The CDR3 sequence is 13 residues long. The V end was cut by 4 bases, the J end by 8 bases, with 14 bases between. Looked up from germline, CDR1 is MNHEY and CDR2 is SVGAGI. CDR3 sequence (DNA): TGTGCCAGCAGTTTGACAGTGACGAACGGCTACACCTTC. Its protein is CASSLTVTNGYTF.

The J gene is TRBJ2-1, the V gene TRBV6-6, with 14 bases fitting TRBD2. Losses at the gene ends were 0 bases for V and 8 bases for J; bases not matched to a gene: 3. CDR3 length: 16 residues. CDR1 is MNHNY, CDR2 SVGAGI, per germline (reference sequence). The CDR3 loop is CASSYSTSGRVYEQFF. DNA of the CDR3: TGTGCCAGCAGTTACTCGACTAGCGGGAGGGTGTATGAGCAGTTCTTC.

This clone showed up just once. The V and J genes are TRBV27 and TRBJ2-1, with 14 bases fitting TRBD2. The CDR3 loop spans 16 amino acids. The ends lost 5 bases at V and 9 bases at J; junction bases unmatched: 9. Germline V CDR1 and CDR2: MNHEY, SMNVEV (reference sequence). CDR3 coding DNA: TGTGCCAGCAGTGCCCCGGGACTAGCGGGAGAAAGTGAGCAGTTCTTC. It translates to CASSAPGLAGESEQFF.

The chain combines TRBV29-1 with TRBJ2-1, with D uncertain. The germline V and J ends were trimmed by 0 bases and 9 bases, with 12 bases remaining between them. The CDR3 has 13 residues. Germline assignment: CDR1 SQVTM and CDR2 ANQGSEA. CDR3 sequence: CSVEEIAKGEQFF. The CDR3 DNA is TGCAGCGTTGAAGAGATTGCGAAGGGTGAGCAGTTCTTC.

V gene TRBV5-5 combines with J gene TRBJ1-4; 7 positions agree with TRBD1. The CDR3 runs to 14 residues. V shed 5 bases and J 0 bases; nucleotides not matched to a gene: 1. Germline assignment: CDR1 SGHKS and CDR2 YYEKEE (reference sequence). The CDR3 DNA is TGTGCCAGCAGTACAGGGGCAACTAATGAAAAACTGTTTTTT. It specifies CASSTGATNEKLFF.

V and J are TRBV10-2 and TRBJ1-2; D is undetermined. Looked up from germline, CDR1 is WSHSY and CDR2 is SAAADI. The germline V and J ends were trimmed by 0 bases and 3 bases, with 11 bases remaining between them. The CDR3 covers 15 residues. The CDR3 protein is CASSESGSSYYGYTF. For the CDR3, the DNA is TGCGCCAGCAGTGAGTCGGGCAGCTCATACTATGGCTACACCTTC.

The chain recombines TRBV4-3 with TRBJ2-5, with 14 bases fitting TRBD2. Germline V gene sequence: CDR1 LGHNA, CDR2 YSLEER. This CDR3 is 19 amino acids long. The V and J ends lost 4 bases and 1 base, in that order; junction bases with no gene match: 11. CDR3 amino acids: CASSPGGLAGAVAQETQYF. In DNA, the CDR3 is TGCGCCAGCAGCCCGGGGGGACTAGCGGGAGCGGTTGCCCAAGAGACCCAGTACTTC.

The V and J genes are TRBV6-6 and TRBJ2-3; tentatively, D is TRBD2 (6 bases). The germline V and J ends were trimmed by 0 bases and 1 base, with 8 bases remaining between them. The CDR3 totals 15 residues. Germline-derived CDR1 and CDR2 are MNHNY and SVGAGI (reference sequence). The DNA for the CDR3 is TGTGCCAGCAGTTACTCTGGGACTGGCACAGATACGCAGTATTTT. Translated: CASSYSGTGTDTQYF.

Comments on this clone: The same CDR3 can be traced to other DNA sequences in this sample. The V and J genes are TRBV5-1 and TRBJ2-7, with 7 bases fitting TRBD1. Per the germline V gene, CDR1 is SGHRS and CDR2 is YFSETQ. Losses at the gene ends were 4 bases for V and 2 bases for J; bases not matched to a gene: 6. The CDR3 sequence is 14 residues long. CDR3 loop: CASSPRDRTYEQYF. The CDR3 DNA reads TGCGCCAGCAGCCCCCGGGACAGAACCTACGAGCAGTACTTC.

The chain carries TRBV28 and TRBJ2-1; 7 bases are shared with TRBD2. This CDR3 is built from 16 residues. The ends lost 4 bases at V and 7 bases at J; junction bases unmatched: 13. Germline CDR1 and CDR2: MDHEN and SYDVKM. CDR3 bases: TGTGCCAGCAGTTACAACGGCGGGAGTCGGGTTAATGAGCAGTTCTTC. This translates into CASSYNGGSRVNEQFF. The full variable domain, in which reference TRBV28 and TRBJ2-1 provide the parts outside the CDR3, is DVKVTQSSRYLVKRTGEKVFLECVQDMDHENMFWYRQDPGLGLRLIYFSYDVKMKEKGDIPEGYSVSREKKERFSLILESASTNQTSMYLCASSYNGGSRVNEQFFGPGTRLTVL.

CDR3 loop: CASSLRQTGNTIYF. For the CDR3, the DNA is TGTGCCAGCAGCTTGAGACAAACTGGAAACACCATATATTTT. The V call is TRBV7-6, the J call TRBJ1-3; the D is unclear. This CDR3 has 14 residues. Germline V gives CDR1 SGHVS, CDR2 FNYEAQ. Trimming stripped 3 bases from V and 2 bases from J, with 8 bases between.

The chain employs TRBV5-1 and TRBJ1-4; no definite D call. The CDR3 sequence is 14 residues long. Trimming cost V 1 base and J 0 bases, with 4 bases left between them. Germline CDR1 is SGHRS and CDR2 is YFSETQ. The CDR3 reads CASSLLATNEKLFF. CDR3 nucleotides: TGCGCCAGCAGCTTGTTGGCAACTAATGAAAAACTGTTTTTT.

The count of this clone is one. The chain combines TRBV2 with TRBJ2-7; D remains ambiguous. The CDR3 is 12 residues long. The germline V gene encodes CDR1 SNHLY and CDR2 FYNNEI. Trimming removed 6 bases from V and 2 bases from J, with 8 bases in between. CDR3 amino acids: CASRSRPYEQYF. CDR3 in DNA: TGTGCCAGCAGGTCCCGGCCCTACGAGCAGTACTTC.

The J gene is TRBJ2-3, the V gene TRBV7-3; TRBD1 might be the D (5 bases). Germline values: CDR1 SGHTA, CDR2 FQGTGA. V was shortened by 1 base and J by 5 bases, with 16 bases between the two germline ends. CDR3 size: 16 residues. The CDR3 nucleotides are TGTGCCAGCAGCTTAATGAGTTCTGGGGCTAGAGATACGCAGTATTTT. Its translation is CASSLMSSGARDTQYF.

The chain links TRBV5-1 to TRBJ2-6, with 10 bases aligning to TRBD2. Germline lookup yields CDR1 SGHRS and CDR2 YFSETQ. This CDR3 has 18 residues. Trimming removed 3 bases from V and 0 bases from J; junction bases left unmatched: 6. The CDR3 sequence: CASSSWTSGLSGANVLTF. Here the CDR3 DNA reads TGCGCCAGCAGCTCATGGACTAGCGGCCTCTCTGGGGCCAACGTCCTGACTTTC.

The chain carries TRBV6-5 and TRBJ2-1, with D perhaps matching TRBD2 (6 bases). V was shortened by 6 bases and J by 16 bases, with 22 bases between the two germline ends. Per the germline V gene, CDR1 is MNHEY and CDR2 is SVGAGI. The CDR3 has 13 residues. In DNA, the CDR3 is TGTGCCAGCAGGGCCGGGACTGAGGGATTGCAATTCTTC. Residues: CASRAGTEGLQFF.

V usage is TRBV5-1 and J usage is TRBJ2-3, with D possibly being TRBD2 (5 bases). Germline-derived CDR1 and CDR2 are SGHRS and YFSETQ. This CDR3 region has 15 residues. The V gene lost 1 base and the J gene lost 5 bases, with 14 bases spanning the gap. The CDR3 protein is CASSLNRGGGDTQYF. The CDR3 nucleotides read TGCGCCAGCAGCTTGAACCGGGGTGGAGGAGATACGCAGTATTTT.

This sequence joins TRBV7-2 and TRBJ2-2; tentative D call: TRBD2 (5 bases). Trimming left V 0 bases short and J 0 bases short, with 14 bases between. Germline CDR1 SGHTA, CDR2 FQGNSA. The CDR3 runs to 18 residues. The CDR3 DNA is TGTGCCAGCAGCTTAGCGCCAGCGGAAAGTGCGAACACCGGGGAGCTGTTTTTT. Translating gives CASSLAPAESANTGELFF.

The V and J genes are TRBV6-1 and TRBJ1-5; D is undetermined. CDR3 length: 15 residues. The germline V gene has CDR1 MNHNS and CDR2 SASEGT. V lost 6 bases and J lost 2, with 14 bases in between. This CDR3 reads CASREQPTGNQPQHF. The CDR3 DNA sequence: TGTGCCAGCAGAGAACAGCCTACGGGCAATCAGCCCCAGCATTTT.

With respect to this clone: This specimen includes other DNA sequences encoding the same CDR3. The chain links TRBV29-1 to TRBJ2-7; D is perhaps TRBD2 (6 bases). CDR1 SQVTM and CDR2 ANQGSEA come from the germline V gene. The V end lost 7 bases, the J end lost 3 bases, and 13 bases lay between the germline ends. The CDR3 totals 12 residues. The CDR3 region is CSARDSSYEQYF. In DNA, the CDR3 is TGCAGCGCCCGGGACTCCAGCTACGAGCAGTACTTC.